The rows below give T cell receptor beta chains drawn from one sample of a study of lymphopenia after photon versus proton radiotherapy. TCRdb's copy holds only in-frame clones and misses some; the assay was immunoSEQ multiplex PCR. The sample shows 75,000 or so clones, around 80% of them seen only once. The sequenced sample was peripheral blood, obtained from a patient treated with proton-based radiotherapy. Receptors were obtained from a man in his 60s with pancreatic cancer. Both conserved end residues are part of each CDR3. D genes are given only for firm matches. Some rows have no size entry. The others give once, few or many, or a class for an expanded clone.

cdr3_aa,cdr3_nt,clone_size,d_call,j_call,v_call
CASGSRAGTGELFF,TGTGCTAGCGGTTCAAGGGCTGGCACCGGGGAGCTGTTTTTT,NA,NA,TRBJ2-2,TRBV7-7
CASSPRVTDTQYF,TGTGCCAGCAGCCCCCGCGTCACAGATACGCAGTATTTT,NA,NA,TRBJ2-3,TRBV7-6
CASSGNSETQYF,TGTGCCAGCAGTGGCAATTCGGAGACCCAGTACTTC,NA,NA,TRBJ2-5,TRBV2
CASSQDRTGEQETQYF,TGTGCCAGCAGCCAAGATCGAACAGGGGAACAAGAGACCCAGTACTTC,NA,TRBD1,TRBJ2-5,TRBV4-2
CASSVKQPGDTQYF,TGTGCCAGCAGCGTAAAGCAGCCTGGGGATACGCAGTATTTT,NA,NA,TRBJ2-3,TRBV9
CASSPQGSKRTEAFF,TGTGCCAGCAGTCCACAGGGGTCCAAGCGCACTGAAGCTTTCTTT,NA,TRBD1,TRBJ1-1,TRBV27
CASSPPRVAGDGNEQFF,TGTGCCAGCAGCCCGCCCAGGGTAGCGGGAGACGGCAATGAGCAGTTCTTC,NA,TRBD2,TRBJ2-1,TRBV5-4
CASSLPGTAGEKLFF,TGTGCCAGCAGTTTACCCGGGACAGCTGGGGAAAAACTGTTTTTT,NA,TRBD1,TRBJ1-4,TRBV28
CASSQTGATNEKLFF,TGCGCCAGCAGCCAAACAGGAGCAACTAATGAAAAACTGTTTTTT,few,NA,TRBJ1-4,TRBV4-1
CASSLGLAGGRREQFF,TGCGCCAGCAGCTTGGGGCTAGCGGGAGGTAGGAGGGAGCAGTTCTTC,NA,TRBD2,TRBJ2-1,TRBV5-1
CASSPGGGPGNTEAFF,TGTGCCAGCAGTCCTGGGGGGGGCCCAGGGAACACTGAAGCTTTCTTT,few,NA,TRBJ1-1,TRBV28
CASSGTGGHEQYF,TGTGCCAGCAGCGGGACGGGAGGACACGAGCAGTACTTC,NA,TRBD2,TRBJ2-7,TRBV11-3
CASIPGLAGHSYEQYF,TGTGCCAGCATCCCGGGACTAGCGGGCCACTCCTACGAGCAGTACTTC,NA,TRBD2,TRBJ2-7,TRBV2
CASSYGGQGETQYF,TGTGCCAGCAGTTACGGGGGACAGGGGGAGACCCAGTACTTC,NA,TRBD1,TRBJ2-5,TRBV6-5
CASSINRAYYGYTF,TGTGCCAGCAGTATCAACAGGGCCTACTATGGCTACACCTTC,NA,NA,TRBJ1-2,TRBV28
CASSQDRDLYEQYF,TGTGCCAGCAGCCAAGACAGGGACTTATACGAGCAGTACTTC,NA,NA,TRBJ2-7,TRBV14
CASSQDGAGSSYNEQFF,TGTGCCAGCAGCCAAGATGGCGCGGGGAGCTCCTACAATGAGCAGTTCTTC,NA,NA,TRBJ2-1,TRBV4-2
CSAVGGDGYTF,TGCAGCGCCGTAGGTGGCGATGGCTACACCTTC,NA,NA,TRBJ1-2,TRBV29-1
CASSLSPNQAEAFF,TGTGCCAGCAGCCTTAGCCCTAACCAAGCTGAAGCTTTCTTT,NA,NA,TRBJ1-1,TRBV9
CASSVGSLGNTEAFF,TGTGCCAGCAGCGTAGGGAGTCTAGGGAACACTGAAGCTTTCTTT,NA,NA,TRBJ1-1,TRBV9
CASSLVLTNSYEQYF,TGTGCCAGCAGTTTAGTGTTGACAAACTCCTACGAGCAGTACTTC,NA,NA,TRBJ2-7,TRBV28
CASSAQWGDQPQHF,TGTGCCAGCAGCGCCCAGTGGGGGGATCAGCCCCAGCATTTT,once,NA,TRBJ1-5,TRBV9
CASSLDGGRGQPQHF,TGTGCCAGCAGCTTAGATGGGGGGCGCGGTCAGCCCCAGCATTTT,NA,NA,TRBJ1-5,TRBV11-2
CATKGGSSTDTQYF,TGTGCCACCAAGGGGGGCTCTAGCACAGATACGCAGTATTTT,NA,NA,TRBJ2-3,TRBV5-4
CASGSLSDIQYF,TGTGCCAGCGGGTCCCTCTCCGACATTCAGTACTTC,once,NA,TRBJ2-4,TRBV28
CATSRAGTSSHEQFF,TGTGCCACCAGCAGGGCCGGGACTAGTAGCCATGAGCAGTTCTTC,NA,TRBD2,TRBJ2-1,TRBV15
CASSLDQLTNTEAFF,TGTGCCAGCAGCTTGGACCAGCTAACCAACACTGAAGCTTTCTTT,NA,NA,TRBJ1-1,TRBV5-4
CASSQLGTGGGNTIYF,TGTGCCAGCAGCCAATTAGGGACAGGGGGTGGAAACACCATATATTTT,NA,TRBD1,TRBJ1-3,TRBV28
CASTLASGGHNEQFF,TGCGCCAGCACCCTTGCTAGCGGGGGTCACAATGAGCAGTTCTTC,once,TRBD2,TRBJ2-1,TRBV10-2
CASSSDSRNAYEQYF,TGCGCCAGCAGCTCCGACAGCAGGAACGCCTACGAGCAGTACTTC,NA,NA,TRBJ2-7,TRBV5-1
CASSPRTGLNSPLHF,TGTGCCAGCAGCCCCAGGACAGGGTTAAATTCACCCCTCCACTTT,NA,TRBD1,TRBJ1-6,TRBV11-2
CASSQVLQRSTDTQYF,TGCGCCAGCAGCCAAGTGCTGCAGCGGAGCACAGATACGCAGTATTTT,NA,NA,TRBJ2-3,TRBV4-3
CASSTRGQHEAFF,TGTGCCAGCAGTACCCGTGGACAGCATGAAGCTTTCTTT,medium-sized,NA,TRBJ1-1,TRBV28
CASKASVHNEQFF,TGTGCCAGCAAAGCTAGCGTCCACAATGAGCAGTTCTTC,NA,NA,TRBJ2-1,TRBV6-1
CASSRKTGGITDTQYF,TGTGCCAGCAGCAGAAAGACAGGGGGCATCACAGATACGCAGTATTTT,NA,TRBD1,TRBJ2-3,TRBV5-4
CASSPGTSGTLSTQYF,TGTGCCAGCAGCCCCGGGACTAGCGGGACTTTATCTACGCAGTATTTT,NA,TRBD2,TRBJ2-3,TRBV5-4